Each of the 31 T cell receptor beta chains below was sequenced from the same sample in a study of STAT3 mutations in large granular lymphocyte leukemia. Overall study results and limits: At least one immunodominant TCR beta clonotype appeared in every T-cell large granular lymphocyte leukemia patient.

These receptors have no known antigen. The protocol was immunoSEQ multiplex PCR, while the TCRdb copy is restricted to in-frame clones and leaves out a portion. The profile shows about 6,000 clones, 34% of them singletons. Specimen: peripheral blood mononuclear cells. All receptors come from a woman between 40 and 55 years old with T-cell large granular lymphocyte leukemia. Some clones in this sample may be carry-over from other donors' samples.

This chain links TRBV4-3 with TRBJ2-1; TRBD2 aligns across 11 bases. Losses at the gene ends were 3 bases for V and 2 bases for J; bases not matched to a gene: 3. Germline V gene data show CDR1 as LGHNA and CDR2 as YSLEER. CDR3 length: 16 amino acids. The CDR3 here is CASSQLAGGTYNEQFF. DNA of the CDR3: TGCGCCAGCAGCCAGCTAGCGGGAGGCACCTACAATGAGCAGTTCTTC.

DNA of the CDR3: TGTGCCAGCAGCCCGACAGCGAACACTGAAGCTTTCTTT. Its protein product is CASSPTANTEAFF. The rearrangement uses TRBV5-4 and TRBJ1-1; a weak D match, TRBD1 (5 bases). The V gene lost 4 bases and the J gene lost 1 base, with 8 bases spanning the gap. CDR3 length: 13 amino acids. Germline V gene data show CDR1 as SGHNT and CDR2 as YYREEE (reference sequence).

The rearrangement uses TRBV6-5 and TRBJ2-1, with no clear D. The CDR3 is 14 residues long. The V gene's germline CDR1 is MNHEY and CDR2 SVGAGI. Deletions cut 0 bases from V and 9 bases from J, with 12 bases between. The CDR3: CASSYSTPPGEQFF. The DNA of the CDR3 is TGTGCCAGCAGTTACTCAACCCCGCCGGGTGAGCAGTTCTTC.

The chain uses TRBV7-9 and TRBJ1-2; no reliable D call. The CDR3 is made up of 13 amino acids. V was trimmed by 5 bases and J by 1 base, leaving 8 bases between them. The V gene's germline CDR1 is SEHNR and CDR2 FQNEAQ (reference sequence). The chain's CDR3 is CASSQSNNYGYTF. DNA of the CDR3: TGTGCCAGCAGCCAAAGTAATAACTATGGCTACACCTTC.

This sequence joins TRBV18 and TRBJ1-3; D is ambiguous. V lost 2 bases and J 4 bases, leaving 3 bases between the germline ends. This CDR3 spans 12 amino acids. Germline V gene sequence: CDR1 KGHSH, CDR2 LQKENI. Written as DNA, the CDR3 is TGTGCCAGCTCACCAGAGGGAAACACCATATATTTT. Translation: CASSPEGNTIYF.

The V and J genes are TRBV5-1 and TRBJ2-2; perhaps TRBD2 as D (5 bases). Germline CDR1 is SGHRS and CDR2 is YFSETQ. This CDR3 has 17 amino acids. Trimming took off 9 bases at V and 1 base at J, with 22 bases between the two ends. Written as DNA, the CDR3 is TGCGCCACAAAGGGCGATGTCAGTGGAGGGAACACCGGGGAGCTGTTTTTT. Residues: CATKGDVSGGNTGELFF.

This clone was seen only a few times. The CDR3 is CAGWTGPWQYF. The CDR3 coding sequence is TGTGCCGGTTGGACAGGCCCCTGGCAGTATTTT. The rearrangement links TRBV5-4 to TRBJ2-3; 7 nucleotides align to TRBD1. Trimming cost V 10 bases and J 11 bases; bases outside gene matches: 10. There are 11 residues in the CDR3. The germline gives CDR1 SGHNT, CDR2 YYREEE (reference sequence). Looking up the rest from reference TRBV5-4 and TRBJ2-3 gives the full variable domain: ETGVTQSPTHLIKTRGQQVTLRCSSQSGHNTVSWYQQALGQGPQFIFQYYREEENGRGNFPPRFSGLQFPNYSSELNVNALELDDSALYLCAGWTGPWQYFGPGTRLTVL.

V gene TRBV6-5 combines with J gene TRBJ1-2; D unclear. CDR3 size: 15 residues. Deletions cut 5 bases from V and 8 bases from J, with 21 bases between. Per the germline V gene, CDR1 is MNHEY and CDR2 is SVGAGI. As DNA, the CDR3 is TGTGCCAGCAGTCGCTTCCGCCGGGCCGGCGGGGGCTACACCTTC. As protein: CASSRFRRAGGGYTF.

The rearrangement uses TRBV6-4 and TRBJ2-3, with 7 nucleotides matching TRBD2. Germline lookup yields CDR1 MRHNA and CDR2 SNTAGT. With 0 bases clipped from V and 3 bases from J, the junction kept 0 bases outside the gene matches. The CDR3 runs 14 residues. CDR3 nucleotide sequence: TGTGCCAGCAGTGACTCGCGGGAGACAGATACGCAGTATTTT. Its translation is CASSDSRETDTQYF.

This chain links TRBV30 with TRBJ2-1; the D gene is possibly TRBD1 (6 bases). CDR1 and CDR2 (germline): GTSNPN, SVGIG (reference sequence). CDR3 length: 13 residues. Trimming shortened V by 5 bases and J by 4 bases, and 12 bases separated the two germline ends. CDR3 coding DNA: TGTGCCTGGGGAAATACAGGGTACAATGAGCAGTTCTTC. As protein: CAWGNTGYNEQFF.

V gene TRBV5-4 combines with J gene TRBJ1-2; no reliable D call. V lost 7 bases to trimming and J lost 2 bases, with 12 bases between them. The CDR3 runs 13 residues. Per germline, CDR1 SGHNT and CDR2 YYREEE (reference sequence). CDR3 in amino acids: CASLVSGNYGYTF. Here the CDR3 DNA reads TGTGCCAGCCTGGTTTCGGGGAACTATGGCTACACCTTC.

This chain connects TRBV19 to TRBJ1-2; D call uncertain. Germline CDR1 and CDR2: LNHDA and SQIVND (reference sequence). The CDR3 has 17 amino acids. V lost 0 bases and J 4 bases, leaving 18 bases between the germline ends. The CDR3 protein is CASSIDVWNKGGYGYTF. The CDR3 nucleotides read TGTGCCAGTAGTATAGATGTTTGGAATAAGGGAGGCTATGGCTACACCTTC.

The chain uses TRBV4-3 and TRBJ1-2; D gene ambiguous. The CDR3 has 14 amino acids. V lost 0 bases, J lost 4 bases, and 9 bases lay in between. Per the germline V gene, CDR1 is LGHNA and CDR2 is YSLEER. CDR3 nucleotide sequence: TGCGCCAGCAGCCAAGAGGGCCTAGCCTATGGCTACACCTTC. Translation: CASSQEGLAYGYTF.

This clone has more than one count but fewer than ten. The chain combines TRBV5-1 with TRBJ2-6, with D possibly TRBD2 on 5 matching bases. V dropped 0 bases and J dropped 4 bases, with 14 bases sitting between them. The CDR3 is made up of 17 amino acids. CDR1 is SGHRS, CDR2 YFSETQ, per germline. CDR3 DNA: TGCGCCAGCAGCTTGGACCGGCGGGCTCTGGGGGCCAACGTCCTGACTTTC. Translating it yields CASSLDRRALGANVLTF. Looking up the rest from reference TRBV5-1 and TRBJ2-6 gives the full variable domain: KAGVTQTPRYLIKTRGQQVTLSCSPISGHRSVSWYQQTPGQGLQFLFEYFSETQRNKGNFPGRFSGRQFSNSRSEMNVSTLELGDSALYLCASSLDRRALGANVLTFGAGSRLTVL.

The chain joins TRBV7-9 to TRBJ2-5; TRBD2 agrees at 8 bases. V lost 3 bases, J lost 5 bases, and 2 bases stayed unmatched. The CDR3 spans 13 residues. Germline loops: CDR1 SEHNR, CDR2 FQNEAQ (reference sequence). The CDR3 DNA reads as TGTGCCAGCAGCTTGTCGGGGGGGGAGACCCAGTACTTC. As protein: CASSLSGGETQYF. Using reference TRBV7-9 and TRBJ2-5 for the parts outside the CDR3, the full variable domain is DTGVSQNPRHKITKRGQNVTFRCDPISEHNRLYWYRQTLGQGPEFLTYFQNEAQLEKSRLLSDRFSAERPKGSFSTLEIQRTEQGDSAMYLCASSLSGGETQYFGPGTRLLVL.

This clone occurred a few times. The chain carries TRBV30 and TRBJ1-3, with D tentatively TRBD1 (5 bases). Germline CDR1 GTSNPN, CDR2 SVGIG (reference sequence). V lost 3 bases and J lost 8, with 17 bases in between. The CDR3 runs to 14 residues. Here the CDR3 reads CAWSGTGTDYTIYF. In DNA form, the CDR3 reads TGTGCCTGGAGCGGGACCGGGACCGATTACACCATATATTTT.

The chain carries TRBV7-2 and TRBJ2-6, with 7 bases lining up with TRBD2. Germline V CDR1 and CDR2: SGHTA, FQGNSA. CDR3 length: 17 residues. V shed 3 bases and J 0 bases; nucleotides not matched to a gene: 5. The CDR3 reads CASSLMGEGSGANVLTF. For the CDR3, the DNA is TGTGCCAGCAGCTTGATGGGGGAGGGCTCTGGGGCCAACGTCCTGACTTTC.

CDR3 nucleotides: TGTGCCAGCAGCTATGACTCGAGCCCCAAAAACATTCAGTACTTC. Amino acids: CASSYDSSPKNIQYF. This chain uses TRBV5-4 with TRBJ2-4; D gene uncertain. The CDR3 is 15 residues long. CDR1 SGHNT and CDR2 YYREEE come from the germline V gene (reference sequence). Between the trimmed V and J ends, which lost 3 bases and 2 bases, there was a span of 12 bases. Full variable domain (rest looked up from reference TRBV5-4 and TRBJ2-4): ETGVTQSPTHLIKTRGQQVTLRCSSQSGHNTVSWYQQALGQGPQFIFQYYREEENGRGNFPPRFSGLQFPNYSSELNVNALELDDSALYLCASSYDSSPKNIQYFGAGTRLSVL.

The rearrangement joins TRBV7-9 to TRBJ2-1, with a weak D call TRBD2 (7 bases). Germline CDR1 and CDR2: SEHNR and FQNEAQ (reference sequence). Trimming stripped 6 bases from V and 4 bases from J, with 19 bases between. This CDR3 has 16 residues. As DNA, the CDR3 is TGTGCCAGCAGTCGGGTGGGGGGGGCGCAGTACAATGAGCAGTTCTTC. It codes for CASSRVGGAQYNEQFF.

The genes are TRBV4-2 and TRBJ2-2; D gene unclear. Germline V gene sequence: CDR1 LGHNA, CDR2 YNFKEQ. This CDR3 is built from 13 residues. V lost 0 bases and J lost 6, with 5 bases in between. CDR3 region: CASSQEASGELFF. The CDR3 DNA reads as TGTGCCAGCAGCCAAGAGGCGTCCGGGGAGCTGTTTTTT.

This clone was found once. CDR3 region: CASSSSYSGTDTQYF. The DNA of the CDR3 is TGCGCCAGCAGCTCGTCTTACTCTGGCACAGATACGCAGTATTTT. The chain uses TRBV5-1 and TRBJ2-3; D is unclear. The length of the CDR3 is 15 residues. V lost 3 bases and J lost 1, with 12 bases in between. Germline V gives CDR1 SGHRS, CDR2 YFSETQ.

The chain couples TRBV7-9 to TRBJ2-7; a possible D gene is TRBD2 (5 bases). CDR3 size: 14 residues. From germline, CDR1 is SEHNR and CDR2 FQNEAQ (reference sequence). Trimming cost V 1 base and J 3 bases, with 10 bases left between them. The CDR3, as DNA: TGTGCCAGCAGCTTAGATTGGAGCGGCTACGAGCAGTACTTC. Protein: CASSLDWSGYEQYF.

In this sample, this clone turned up a few times. The rearrangement uses TRBV29-1 and TRBJ1-1; D gene unclear. The CDR3 extends over 13 amino acids. V was shortened by 5 bases and J by 0 bases, with 10 bases between the two germline ends. Germline V lookup: CDR1 SQVTM, CDR2 ANQGSEA. In DNA form, the CDR3 reads TGCAGCGTTTTGAAGCAAATGAACACTGAAGCTTTCTTT. Residues: CSVLKQMNTEAFF.

As to this clone: The junction and the germline gene differ at one end; a read error may be behind it. This rearrangement joins TRBV29-1 to TRBJ2-3; no clear D gene. This CDR3 comprises 16 residues. Germline V CDR1 and CDR2: SQVTM, ANQGSEA. The CDR3 DNA reads TGCAGCGTTGAATTCACTCCCTTCTGGAGCAGAGATACGCAGTATTTT. Translating gives CSVEFTPFWSRDTQYF.

This clone occurred a few times. This chain connects TRBV25-1 to TRBJ2-5; D possibly corresponds to TRBD1 (5 bases). Trimming stripped 6 bases from V and 1 base from J, with 12 bases between. The CDR3 loop spans 14 amino acids. Germline V gene data show CDR1 as MGHDK and CDR2 as SYGVNS. The CDR3 spells CASSAGQRQETQYF. DNA of the CDR3: TGTGCCAGCAGCGCAGGGCAGCGCCAAGAGACCCAGTACTTC.

The J gene is TRBJ2-5, the V gene TRBV9; 8 bases are a match to TRBD2. Per the germline V gene, CDR1 is SGDLS and CDR2 is YYNGEE. V shed 0 bases, J shed 5 bases, and the junction held 9 bases outside the gene matches. The CDR3 totals 16 residues. CDR3 in amino acids: CASSVGVSGTWETQYF. CDR3 DNA sequence: TGTGCCAGCAGCGTAGGAGTTAGCGGGACTTGGGAGACCCAGTACTTC.

The V call is TRBV11-2, the J call TRBJ2-1; D ambiguous. Germline loops: CDR1 SGHAT, CDR2 FQNNGV. The V end lost 6 bases, the J end lost 5 bases, and 11 bases lay between the germline ends. The CDR3 has 13 residues. The CDR3 DNA is TGTGCCAGCAGTTGGTTGGTCGACAATGAGCAGTTCTTC. It yields the protein CASSWLVDNEQFF.

The chain carries TRBV6-6 and TRBJ1-1; TRBD1 might be the D (6 bases). V was shortened by 7 bases and J by 0 bases, with 12 bases between the two germline ends. The CDR3 covers 14 residues. The germline CDR1 and CDR2 sequences are MNHNY and SVGAGI (reference sequence). The chain's CDR3 is CASTPTGLNTEAFF. The CDR3 DNA reads as TGTGCCAGCACTCCGACAGGCTTGAACACTGAAGCTTTCTTT.

The chain couples TRBV9 to TRBJ2-7; D call uncertain. Trimming took 1 base from V and 0 from J, leaving 14 bases between them. The CDR3 has 16 amino acids. Germline V CDR1 and CDR2: SGDLS, YYNGEE. The chain's CDR3 is CASSVSFQPPSYEQYF. CDR3 nucleotide sequence: TGTGCCAGCAGCGTAAGTTTCCAGCCGCCCTCCTACGAGCAGTACTTC.

The rearrangement joins TRBV5-6 to TRBJ2-7, with 7 positions matching TRBD1. From germline, CDR1 is SGHDT and CDR2 YYEEEE. J gave up 3 bases and V 4 bases, and 4 bases lay outside the gene matches. The CDR3 is 13 residues long. CDR3 DNA sequence: TGTGCCAGCAGCGGGGACAGTATCTACGAGCAGTACTTC. Amino acid sequence: CASSGDSIYEQYF.

This clone was observed a handful of times. J is TRBJ2-7 and V is TRBV7-9, with 9 bases identical to TRBD1. CDR3 length equals 15 residues. Unmatched junction bases numbered 6, after V lost 4 bases and J lost 2 bases. The germline CDR1 and CDR2 sequences are SEHNR and FQNEAQ (reference sequence). CDR3 loop: CASSSSRDRAYEQYF. The CDR3, as DNA: TGTGCCAGCAGCTCAAGCCGGGACAGGGCCTACGAGCAGTACTTC.